These T cell receptor beta chains were read from a single sample in a study of T cells in Graves' hyperthyroidism and ophthalmopathy. TCRdb fed the multiplex PCR reads into MiXCR, producing one record per CDR3 protein. In the table there are 450,000 to 650,000 distinct CDR3 sequences, about 14% of which are singletons. Input material: blood. These receptors were collected from a woman between 18 and 29 years old with Graves' ophthalmopathy. Each CDR3 is given with its conserved first and last residue. D genes are given only for firm matches. Size values are once, few and many counts, or a class for expanded clones, and some rows have none.

j_call clone_size v_call d_call cdr3_aa cdr3_nt
TRBJ1-2 few TRBV12-3/TRBV12-4 NA CASSTGHGYTF TGTGCCAGCAGTACAGGGCATGGCTACACCTTC
TRBJ2-1 NA TRBV9 NA CASSVEVRGSSYNEQFF TGTGCCAGCAGCGTAGAAGTGAGGGGAAGCTCCTACAATGAGCAGTTCTTC
TRBJ2-1 NA TRBV20-1 NA CSARDIGGKSNEQFF TGCAGTGCTAGAGATATTGGAGGGAAAAGCAATGAGCAGTTCTTC
TRBJ1-4 few TRBV14 NA CASSQDKEVNEKLFF TGTGCCAGCAGCCAAGACAAGGAAGTAAATGAAAAACTGTTTTTT
TRBJ2-7 many TRBV6-2/TRBV6-3 TRBD2 CASSHSVGGRPPYEQYF TGTGCCAGCAGTCATTCCGTCGGCGGGAGACCCCCCTACGAGCAGTACTTC
TRBJ1-2 many TRBV29-1 NA CSVEDLGARGYTF TGCAGCGTTGAAGATCTGGGGGCGCGTGGCTACACCTTC
TRBJ2-1 many TRBV14 TRBD2 CASSQDLGTSGRSHNEQFF TGTGCCAGCAGCCAAGATCTCGGGACTAGCGGGAGAAGCCACAATGAGCAGTTCTTC
TRBJ2-1 few TRBV20-1 TRBD2 CSVLAGDTYNEQFF TGCAGCGTCTTAGCGGGGGATACCTACAATGAGCAGTTCTTC
TRBJ2-2 many TRBV7-2 TRBD2 CASSYVAGVNTGELFF TGTGCCAGCAGCTACGTAGCGGGAGTGAACACCGGGGAGCTGTTTTTT
TRBJ1-4 NA TRBV11-2 TRBD1 CTSSRGQGEKLFF TGTACCAGCAGCCGCGGACAGGGTGAAAAACTGTTTTTT
TRBJ1-5 few TRBV29-1 NA CSVRLQADQPQHF TGCAGCGTTCGATTACAGGCGGATCAGCCCCAGCATTTT
TRBJ1-6 NA TRBV9 NA CASSVAPGTESPLHF TGTGCCAGCAGCGTAGCTCCGGGTACCGAATCACCCCTCCACTTT
TRBJ2-5 many TRBV6-5 TRBD1 CASSYTGGEGARETQYF TGTGCCAGCAGTTACACCGGAGGAGAGGGGGCTCGGGAGACCCAGTACTTC
TRBJ2-1 NA TRBV2 TRBD2 CASRLILADYNEQFF TGTGCCAGCAGACTCATACTAGCGGACTACAATGAGCAGTTCTTC
TRBJ2-2 many TRBV28 NA CASSLTIGADVFGELFF TGTGCCAGCAGTTTAACGATTGGGGCCGATGTCTTCGGGGAGCTGTTTTTT
TRBJ2-3 few TRBV14 NA CASSLRRGRDTQYF TGTGCCAGCAGCCTAAGACGGGGGCGGGATACGCAGTATTTT
TRBJ2-7 many TRBV6-1 NA CASSGTGLTSSYEQYF TGTGCCAGCAGTGGAACAGGGCTTACAAGCTCCTACGAGCAGTACTTC
TRBJ2-7 NA TRBV7-3 NA CASTVGGSLSYEQYF TGTGCCAGCACCGTGGGGGGTTCCCTCTCCTACGAGCAGTACTTC
TRBJ2-1 NA TRBV7-3 TRBD2 CASSLIGGRANERFF TGTGCCAGCAGCTTAATAGGCGGGAGGGCCAATGAGCGGTTCTTC
TRBJ2-7 many TRBV12-5 NA CASGLAYEQYF TGTGCTAGTGGTTTGGCCTACGAGCAGTACTTC
TRBJ1-1 many TRBV27 NA CASSLAGGLDTEAFF TGTGCCAGCAGTTTAGCCGGGGGTCTAGACACTGAAGCTTTCTTT
TRBJ2-7 many TRBV2 NA CASSDQGLHYEQYF TGTGCCAGCAGCGATCAGGGGTTGCACTACGAGCAGTACTTC
TRBJ2-2 NA TRBV7-9 NA CASSLRWRENTGELFF TGTGCCAGCAGCTTACGATGGCGGGAGAACACCGGGGAGCTGTTTTTT
TRBJ1-1 few TRBV10-3 TRBD1 CAISDPSVTGGRTEAFF TGTGCCATCAGTGACCCCTCGGTGACAGGGGGGAGGACTGAAGCTTTCTTT
TRBJ2-1 many TRBV12-3/TRBV12-4 TRBD2 CASSLAGLADHNEQFF TGTGCCAGCAGTCTGGCGGGACTAGCGGACCACAATGAGCAGTTCTTC
TRBJ1-1 few TRBV7-9 NA CASSLEWETWGGNTEAFF TGTGCCAGCAGCTTAGAGTGGGAGACTTGGGGAGGGAACACTGAAGCTTTCTTT
TRBJ1-3 NA TRBV29-1 TRBD1 CSGMTGGSGNTIYF TGCAGCGGAATGACAGGGGGCTCTGGAAACACCATATATTTT
TRBJ2-3 many TRBV12-5 NA CASGYVVTRGTQYF TGTGCTAGTGGTTACGTGGTCACGCGGGGTACGCAGTATTTT
TRBJ2-3 few TRBV25-1 NA CASSYGVGVTDTQYF TGTGCCAGCAGCTACGGTGTCGGGGTCACAGATACGCAGTATTTT
TRBJ1-5 NA TRBV4-3 TRBD1 CASSQDYRGLGQPQHF TGCGCCAGCAGCCAAGATTACAGGGGGCTTGGTCAGCCCCAGCATTTT
TRBJ2-3 many TRBV11-2 NA CASSLVGPGTTDTQYF TGTGCCAGCAGCTTAGTGGGGCCAGGGACCACAGATACGCAGTATTTT
TRBJ1-5 few TRBV7-2 TRBD1 CAWSARHDRERSNQPQHF TGTGCCTGGAGTGCCCGCCATGACAGGGAGCGGAGCAATCAGCCCCAGCATTTT